This entry lists 20 T cell receptor beta chains sequenced from one sample in a study of sequential checkpoint blockade in melanoma. As to treatment: randomized to nivolumab then ipilimumab (arm A) or the reverse (arm B). Data came from immunoSEQ multiplex PCR; TCRdb stores just in-frame clones and leaves some out. The sample includes 4,000 to 5,000 clones, about a quarter of them seen just once. The sequences come from tumor tissue (inferred from file names), collected from a patient given nivolumab and ipilimumab in sequence. These TCRs come from a human donor with melanoma.

This chain connects TRBV12-5 to TRBJ2-3; D perhaps matches TRBD1 (5 bases). V lost 5 bases to trimming and J lost 4 bases, with 16 bases between them. The CDR3 totals 15 residues. Germline CDR1 LGHNT, CDR2 FRNRAP. Here the CDR3 DNA reads TGTGCTAGTGGTACCCGAGTTGGGGCGGCAGATACGCAGTATTTT. It specifies CASGTRVGAADTQYF.

The chain combines TRBV18 with TRBJ2-1; D may be TRBD1 or TRBD2 (5 bases each). The CDR3 consists of 16 residues. Germline loops: CDR1 KGHSH, CDR2 LQKENI. Trimming cost V 2 bases and J 5 bases, with 16 bases left between them. CDR3: CASSPLVRGAHNEQFF. CDR3 nucleotide sequence: TGTGCCAGCTCACCATTAGTTAGAGGGGCCCACAATGAGCAGTTCTTC. Full variable domain (outside the CDR3, taken from reference TRBV18 and TRBJ2-1): NAGVMQNPRHLVRRRGQEARLRCSPMKGHSHVYWYRQLPEEGLKFMVYLQKENIIDESGMPKERFSAEFPKEGPSILRIQQVVRGDSAAYFCASSPLVRGAHNEQFFGPGTRLTVL.

V usage is TRBV5-1 and J usage is TRBJ2-7; 8 nucleotides align to TRBD1. J was trimmed by 3 bases and V by 2 bases; bases with no gene match: 4. The CDR3 is 14 residues long. Germline values: CDR1 SGHRS, CDR2 YFSETQ. The CDR3 sequence is CASSFLDRGYEQYF. In DNA, the CDR3 is TGCGCCAGCAGCTTTCTAGACAGGGGCTACGAGCAGTACTTC.

At least ten counts were recorded for this clone. The chain links TRBV11-3 to TRBJ1-6, with no clear D. Germline V gene sequence: CDR1 SGHNT, CDR2 YENEEA. The V end was cut by 6 bases, the J end by 9 bases, with 15 bases between. The CDR3 length is 14 residues. CDR3 sequence (DNA): TGTGCCAGCAGGGCCGCCCTAAGCGGTTCACCCCTCCACTTT. It specifies CASRAALSGSPLHF.

Ten or more counts support this clone. CDR3 in amino acids: CASSRETGARNGYTF. Here the CDR3 DNA reads TGTGCCAGCAGTCGGGAAACAGGAGCACGGAATGGCTACACCTTC. V usage is TRBV9 and J usage is TRBJ1-2; D perhaps matches TRBD1 (5 bases). This CDR3 has 15 residues. V lost 5 bases and J lost 6, with 20 bases in between. Germline V CDR1 and CDR2: SGDLS, YYNGEE.

This clone has at least ten counts. V usage is TRBV11-3 and J usage is TRBJ1-5, with D perhaps TRBD1 (5 bases). V gave up 5 bases and J gave up 4 bases, with 15 bases separating them. Germline values: CDR1 SGHNT, CDR2 YENEEA. The CDR3 is 15 amino acids. In nucleotides, the CDR3 is TGTGCCAGCAGCACCGGGACGGCGGTAAATCAGCCCCAGCATTTT. Encoded protein: CASSTGTAVNQPQHF.

This clone was found a few times. The chain joins TRBV19 to TRBJ2-2; D remains ambiguous. The CDR3 contains 12 residues. The V gene lost 7 bases and the J gene lost 7 bases, with 10 bases spanning the gap. Germline-derived CDR1 and CDR2 are LNHDA and SQIVND (reference sequence). The CDR3 DNA is TGTGCCAGTATTAACAGAGGCGGGGAGCTGTTTTTT. Translated, it gives CASINRGGELFF.

The chain recombines TRBV23-1 with TRBJ1-1; TRBD1 might be the D (6 bases). TRBV23-1 is identified as an open reading frame with a role that is uncertain. This CDR3 spans 16 amino acids. Trimming shortened V by 0 bases and J by 3 bases, and 14 bases separated the two germline ends. The DNA for the CDR3 is TGCGCCAGCAGTCAATCGAAACAAGAGGGGGACACTGAAGCTTTCTTT. This sequence encodes CASSQSKQEGDTEAFF.

This rearrangement joins TRBV11-3 to TRBJ2-1; 8 nucleotides line up with TRBD2. The junction had 8 bases not matched to a gene; V was cut back by 0 bases and J by 4 bases. Germline lookup yields CDR1 SGHNT and CDR2 YENEEA. The CDR3 runs 17 residues. CDR3 sequence reads: CASSLDWQRGRYNEQFF. The DNA for the CDR3 is TGTGCCAGCAGCTTAGATTGGCAGCGGGGGAGATACAATGAGCAGTTCTTC.

The table lists this clone with many counts. This chain uses TRBV7-2 with TRBJ1-1; D is unclear. From germline, CDR1 is SGHTA and CDR2 FQGNSA. The CDR3 has 13 amino acids. The germline V and J ends were trimmed by 2 bases and 4 bases, with 8 bases remaining between them. In DNA form, the CDR3 reads TGTGCCAGCAGCTTACATTCCGTCACTGAAGCTTTCTTT. The encoded protein is CASSLHSVTEAFF.

This clone has ten or more counts. This chain joins TRBV11-3 and TRBJ2-3; TRBD2 agrees at 9 bases. The germline V gene encodes CDR1 SGHNT and CDR2 YENEEA. This CDR3 region has 15 residues. The junction had 5 bases not matched to a gene; V was cut back by 5 bases and J by 2 bases. The CDR3 bases are TGTGCCAGCAGCCCCTGGACTAGCGCCACAGATACGCAGTATTTT. Translating it yields CASSPWTSATDTQYF.

The chain has TRBV19 and TRBJ1-4; maybe TRBD1 (6 bases). The germline gives CDR1 LNHDA, CDR2 SQIVND (reference sequence). This CDR3 region has 11 residues. V shed 5 bases and J shed 8 bases, with 6 bases lying between them. The CDR3 DNA is TGTGCCAGTAGTGGGACAGAAAAACTGTTTTTT. This codes for CASSGTEKLFF. Together with reference TRBV19 and TRBJ1-4, the CDR3 gives the full variable domain: DGGITQSPKYLFRKEGQNVTLSCEQNLNHDAMYWYRQDPGQGLRLIYYSQIVNDFQKGDIAEGYSVSREKKESFPLTVTSAQKNPTAFYLCASSGTEKLFFGSGTQLSVL.

This chain connects TRBV7-6 to TRBJ2-2; weak D call: TRBD1 (6 bases). From germline, CDR1 is SGHVS and CDR2 FNYEAQ. V lost 3 bases, J lost 7 bases, and 15 bases lay in between. This CDR3 has 15 amino acids. The CDR3 sequence is CASSLRQAEDGELFF. As DNA, the CDR3 is TGTGCCAGCAGCTTGCGACAGGCTGAGGACGGGGAGCTGTTTTTT.

The J gene is TRBJ2-2, the V gene TRBV6-1; D ambiguous. The germline CDR1 and CDR2 sequences are MNHNS and SASEGT. The CDR3 has 14 residues. V was clipped by 1 base and J by 3 bases, with 6 bases between them. The CDR3 region has the DNA TGTGCCAGCAGTGAAGGGGTTTACACCGGGGAGCTGTTTTTT. It translates to CASSEGVYTGELFF.

Many counts were recorded for this clone. V and J are TRBV11-3 and TRBJ2-5; D may be TRBD2 (7 bases). Trimming cost V 4 bases and J 5 bases, with 14 bases left between them. Germline V gene sequence: CDR1 SGHNT, CDR2 YENEEA. The CDR3 has 14 residues. In nucleotides, the CDR3 is TGTGCCAGCAGCTCCACAGGGAGGGGGGAGACCCAGTACTTC. This codes for CASSSTGRGETQYF.

The sample holds many counts of this clone. The chain carries TRBV11-3 and TRBJ2-1, with 9 nucleotides matching TRBD2. Germline CDR1 is SGHNT and CDR2 is YENEEA. The V gene end was trimmed by 3 bases and the J gene end by 6 bases; junction bases not matched to a gene: 9. The CDR3 sequence is 16 residues long. DNA for the CDR3: TGTGCCAGCAGCTTGGTTTCAGCGGGAGGTTTCAATGAGCAGTTCTTC. Translated, it gives CASSLVSAGGFNEQFF.

The genes are TRBV6-8 and TRBJ2-5; unclear D gene. This CDR3 region has 13 residues. Germline V gene data show CDR1 as MNHGY and CDR2 as SAAAGT. Trimming shortened V by 2 bases and J by 5 bases, and 9 bases separated the two germline ends. The CDR3 region is CASSYVRSETQYF. DNA of the CDR3: TGTGCCAGCAGTTACGTCCGCAGCGAGACCCAGTACTTC.

The sample holds a few counts of this clone. This chain joins TRBV6-8 and TRBJ2-5; D is uncertain. V gave up 6 bases and J gave up 2 bases, with 19 bases separating them. CDR3 length: 16 residues. Germline CDR1 is MNHGY and CDR2 is SAAAGT. The CDR3 DNA sequence: TGTGCCAGCAGCGACATCGGGCGGCATATGCAAGAGACCCAGTACTTC. Amino acid sequence: CASSDIGRHMQETQYF.

This chain uses TRBV18 with TRBJ2-5; 7 nucleotides match TRBD1. V lost 0 bases to trimming and J lost 5 bases; unmatched junction nucleotides: 6. The CDR3 runs to 15 residues. From germline, CDR1 is KGHSH and CDR2 LQKENI. The CDR3 coding sequence is TGTGCCAGCTCACCACCCCCGACAGGGTGGGAGACCCAGTACTTC. Protein product: CASSPPPTGWETQYF.

This clone counts as large. DNA of the CDR3: TGTGCCAGCATACCGGGACAGGGTTCAGTTGGGGCCAACGTCCTGACTTTC. Translating it yields CASIPGQGSVGANVLTF. The chain employs TRBV6-8 and TRBJ2-6; TRBD1 matches at 9 bases. This CDR3 spans 17 amino acids. Trimming removed 7 bases from V and 3 bases from J; junction bases left unmatched: 10. Germline V gene lookup returns CDR1 MNHGY and CDR2 SAAAGT.